This T cell receptor (beta chain) was captured in a study of tumour-infiltrating T cells in Burkitt lymphoma. Study as a whole: Overall and progression-free survival were predicted by productive clonality.

This clone was seen a handful of times. The data were produced by immunoSEQ multiplex PCR, yet TCRdb's version contains in-frame clones alone and is incomplete. The sample lists about 15,000 clones, around four fifths occurring once. CDR1 is MNHEY and CDR2 is SMNVEV in the germline V gene (reference sequence). V lost 6 bases, J lost 1 base, and 6 bases lay in between. CDR3 size: 12 residues. The sequenced material came from tumor tissue. This sequence was found in a human donor with diffuse large B-cell lymphoma. The chain joins TRBV27 to TRBJ1-1, with D maybe TRBD1 (5 bases). CDR3 DNA sequence: TGTGCCAGCAGAACAGGGAACACTGAAGCTTTCTTT. Amino acids: CASRTGNTEAFF.